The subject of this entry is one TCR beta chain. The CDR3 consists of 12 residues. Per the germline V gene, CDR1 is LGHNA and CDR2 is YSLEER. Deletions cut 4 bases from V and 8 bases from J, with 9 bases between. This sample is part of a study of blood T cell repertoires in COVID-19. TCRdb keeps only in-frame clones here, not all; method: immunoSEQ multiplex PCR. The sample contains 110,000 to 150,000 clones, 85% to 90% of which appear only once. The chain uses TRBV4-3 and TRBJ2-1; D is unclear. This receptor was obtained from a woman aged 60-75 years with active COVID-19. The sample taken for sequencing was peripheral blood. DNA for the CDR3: TGCGCCAGCAGCCGGGCTATGGATGAGCAGTTCTTC. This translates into CASSRAMDEQFF.